This T cell receptor beta chain is from a study of pediatric ulcerative colitis. Trimming at V came to 5 bases and at J to 4 bases, leaving 5 bases not matched to a gene. From germline, CDR1 is MNHEY and CDR2 SMNVEV (reference sequence). This CDR3 has 15 residues. The table came from immunoSEQ multiplex PCR; TCRdb's copy has only in-frame clones and leaves some out. Among tens of thousands of clones, around 85% were seen once, and the ten largest hold approximately 3.5%. The gene calls are TRBV27 and TRBJ2-5; TRBD2 matches 12 bases. The source material was blood. This TCR came from a boy younger than 18 with severe ulcerative colitis. CDR3 bases: TGTGCCAGCAGTCTCCTAGCGGGAGGGCCAGAGACCCAGTACTTC. Amino acid sequence: CASSLLAGGPETQYF.